This T cell receptor beta chain comes out of a study of CXCR3-negative and CXCR3-positive naive CD8 T cells. 5' RACE that incorporated UMI labels was used to prepare the TRB cDNA libraries. TCRdb derives one entry per CDR3 protein from the 5' RACE reads, leaving out DNA. In all, the sample yields roughly 48,000 distinct CDR3 sequences. The CDR3 loop spans 13 amino acids. CDR1 and CDR2 from the germline V gene are MDHEN and SYDVKM. The sequencing input was memory CD8+ T cells from blood. The chain links TRBV28 to TRBJ1-6. The TCR was taken from a human donor in good health. Some clones in this sample may be carry-over from other donors' samples. The CDR3 reads CASRSIMGSPLHF.